Below are 19 T cell receptor beta chains sequenced from a single sample in a study of siplizumab effects on memory and regulatory T cells. TCRdb keeps only in-frame clones here, not all; method: immunoSEQ multiplex PCR. The sample lists around 68,000 clones; 80% to 90% were seen once. The sequencing sample was made of Tregs sorted from blood. All receptors come from a human donor in good health.

The chain employs TRBV2 and TRBJ2-1, with D tentatively TRBD2 (6 bases). CDR1 and CDR2 (germline): SNHLY, FYNNEI. The CDR3 contains 13 residues. The V and J ends lost 4 bases and 3 bases respectively, with 7 bases between them. The DNA for the CDR3 is TGTGCCAGCAGTGCCGGGAGCTACAATGAGCAGTTCTTC. It is translated as CASSAGSYNEQFF. The whole variable domain, filled in from reference TRBV2 and TRBJ2-1, reads EPEVTQTPSHQVTQMGQEVILRCVPISNHLYFYWYRQILGQKVEFLVSFYNNEISEKSEIFDDQFSVERPDGSNFTLKIRSTKLEDSAMYFCASSAGSYNEQFFGPGTRLTVL.

J is TRBJ2-6 and V is TRBV11-3; D is possibly TRBD1 or TRBD2 (6 bases each). The ends were cut back, 5 bases at V and 1 base at J, with 18 bases in the middle. This CDR3 is 18 amino acids long. CDR1 and CDR2 from the germline V gene are SGHNT and YENEEA. CDR3 coding DNA: TGTGCCAGCAGCCGTTCTAGGGGGGTCCTTTCTGGGGCCAACGTCCTGACTTTC. Translated: CASSRSRGVLSGANVLTF.

V is TRBV6-1 and J is TRBJ1-2, with D possibly TRBD1 on 6 matching bases. Trimming removed 2 bases at V and 8 bases at J, with 15 bases between. This CDR3 has 14 residues. The germline V gene encodes CDR1 MNHNS and CDR2 SASEGT. In DNA form, the CDR3 reads TGTGCCAGCAGTGAACGGTGGAGGGGGAACGGCTACACCTTC. It yields the protein CASSERWRGNGYTF.

The chain carries TRBV6-6 and TRBJ1-5; D is possibly TRBD1 (5 bases). V was trimmed by 7 bases and J by 7 bases, leaving 11 bases between them. CDR1 is MNHNY, CDR2 SVGAGI, per germline (reference sequence). The CDR3 length is 12 residues. As DNA, the CDR3 is TGTGCCAGCACCGGGGGGAGGCAGCCCCAGCATTTT. Translated, it gives CASTGGRQPQHF.

The chain uses TRBV13 and TRBJ1-1, with 7 bases matching TRBD1. The CDR3 length is 15 residues. Trimming removed 5 bases from V and 1 base from J; junction bases left unmatched: 7. Germline assignment: CDR1 PRHDT and CDR2 FYEKMQ (reference sequence). The CDR3 reads CASSPRGQENTEAFF. CDR3 nucleotides: TGTGCCAGCAGCCCCCGAGGACAGGAGAACACTGAAGCTTTCTTT.

This clone has a handful of counts. The gene calls are TRBV5-4 and TRBJ2-3; 7 nucleotides align to TRBD2. This CDR3 has 15 amino acids. Germline V gene data show CDR1 as SGHNT and CDR2 as YYREEE (reference sequence). The V gene end was trimmed by 2 bases and the J gene end by 2 bases; junction bases not matched to a gene: 5. The CDR3 nucleotides are TGTGCCAGCAGCTTTAGCCTAGCGGACACAGATACGCAGTATTTT. Protein sequence: CASSFSLADTDTQYF.

This chain connects TRBV5-1 to TRBJ2-5, with 10 positions matching TRBD1. Germline V gene lookup returns CDR1 SGHRS and CDR2 YFSETQ. V lost 1 base and J lost 6; bases outside the gene matches: 3. CDR3 size: 14 residues. This chain's CDR3 is CASSLWDRGQTQYF. The CDR3 DNA reads TGCGCCAGCAGCTTGTGGGACAGGGGCCAGACCCAGTACTTC.

The chain combines TRBV28 with TRBJ2-6; TRBD1 matches at 10 bases. CDR3 length: 17 amino acids. Germline CDR1 and CDR2: MDHEN and SYDVKM. Trimming took 4 bases from V and 2 from J; bases not matched to a gene: 5. CDR3 region: CASSSRGTGAGANVLTF. CDR3 DNA: TGTGCCAGCAGTTCTCGAGGGACAGGGGCTGGGGCCAACGTCCTGACTTTC.

Only a few counts were recorded for this clone. CDR3 nucleotide sequence: TGTGCCAGCAGCGACGGGGCTGGACTAGCGCGGAATGAGCAGTTCTTC. Protein: CASSDGAGLARNEQFF. The genes are TRBV5-4 and TRBJ2-1, with 9 nucleotides matching TRBD2. Germline values: CDR1 SGHNT, CDR2 YYREEE (reference sequence). The CDR3 totals 16 residues. The junction had 12 bases not matched to a gene; V was cut back by 4 bases and J by 7 bases.

This chain connects TRBV6-5 to TRBJ2-1, with D possibly matching TRBD1 (6 bases). Germline V lookup: CDR1 MNHEY, CDR2 SVGAGI. V was pared by 8 bases and J by 0 bases, with 11 bases between. There are 14 residues in the CDR3. CDR3 residues: CASGGGSSYNEQFF. Here the CDR3 DNA reads TGTGCCAGCGGGGGCGGAAGCTCCTACAATGAGCAGTTCTTC.

This sequence joins TRBV19 and TRBJ1-5; D is ambiguous. CDR1 LNHDA and CDR2 SQIVND come from the germline V gene (reference sequence). Trimming shortened V by 5 bases and J by 3 bases, and 14 bases separated the two germline ends. CDR3 size: 15 residues. The CDR3: CASSPVGGVNQPQHF. CDR3 bases: TGTGCCAGTAGTCCAGTGGGCGGGGTCAATCAGCCCCAGCATTTT.

This clone was observed once. The chain links TRBV12-5 to TRBJ2-3, with TRBD1 matching 11 bases. Germline CDR1 reads LGHNT; CDR2 reads FRNRAP. The CDR3 covers 19 residues. After removal of 7 bases from V and 0 bases from J, the junction contained 15 bases not matched to a gene. The CDR3 coding sequence is TGTGCTAGTGCCAAATCACCCTCCGGGACAGGGGGAAGCACAGATACGCAGTATTTT. This codes for CASAKSPSGTGGSTDTQYF.

CDR3 protein: CASSLRGLAGVAGGGDTQYF. CDR3 nucleotides: TGTGCCAGCAGTTTACGAGGACTAGCGGGAGTTGCGGGGGGTGGAGATACGCAGTATTTT. The V gene is TRBV27, the J gene TRBJ2-3; 13 nucleotides agree with TRBD2. This CDR3 region has 20 residues. V trimming: 2 bases; J trimming: 5 bases; junction bases outside the gene matches: 16. Per germline, CDR1 MNHEY and CDR2 SMNVEV (reference sequence).

The chain uses TRBV19 and TRBJ1-4; unclear D gene. The CDR3 runs 13 residues. Trimming took 5 bases from V and 8 from J, leaving 12 bases between them. Looked up from germline, CDR1 is LNHDA and CDR2 is SQIVND (reference sequence). For the CDR3, the DNA is TGTGCCAGTAGTCGAGAGGGTCGGGAAAAACTGTTTTTT. Translating gives CASSREGREKLFF.

This sequence joins TRBV30 and TRBJ1-2; a weak D match, TRBD1 (5 bases). This CDR3 is built from 13 residues. Per germline, CDR1 GTSNPN and CDR2 SVGIG (reference sequence). Deletions cut 0 bases from V and 4 bases from J, with 9 bases between. The CDR3 reads CAWSVHGTYGYTF. The CDR3 DNA sequence: TGTGCCTGGAGTGTACATGGGACCTATGGCTACACCTTC.

The count of this clone is one. This rearrangement joins TRBV6-1 to TRBJ2-7, with D perhaps matching TRBD1 (5 bases). This CDR3 spans 12 amino acids. Germline values: CDR1 MNHNS, CDR2 SASEGT. The ends were cut back, 5 bases at V and 4 bases at J, with 9 bases in the middle. CDR3: CASSIDSYEQYF. As DNA, the CDR3 is TGTGCCAGCAGTATAGACAGTTACGAGCAGTACTTC.

The chain is built from TRBV20-1 and TRBJ1-2; D remains unclear. The germline V and J ends were trimmed by 4 bases and 3 bases, with 6 bases remaining between them. Per germline, CDR1 DFQATT and CDR2 SNEGSKA (reference sequence). This CDR3 comprises 11 residues. The CDR3 sequence is CSAMGDYGYTF. CDR3 nucleotides: TGCAGTGCTATGGGCGACTATGGCTACACCTTC.

The rearrangement uses TRBV5-1 and TRBJ1-5; D not certain. The V gene's germline CDR1 is SGHRS and CDR2 YFSETQ. This CDR3 comprises 15 residues. V lost 4 bases to trimming and J lost 3 bases, with 14 bases between them. CDR3 in DNA: TGCGCCAGCAGCCTAACAACGGGGAACAATCAGCCCCAGCATTTT. It is translated as CASSLTTGNNQPQHF.

This clone was observed a single time. The chain recombines TRBV6-5 with TRBJ1-2; TRBD1 aligns across 7 bases. V was clipped by 8 bases and J by 5 bases; unmatched bases: 5. Germline-derived CDR1 and CDR2 are MNHEY and SVGAGI. The CDR3 runs to 12 residues. CDR3 sequence: CASSTTGYGYTF. The CDR3, as DNA: TGTGCCAGCTCAACGACAGGGTATGGCTACACCTTC.